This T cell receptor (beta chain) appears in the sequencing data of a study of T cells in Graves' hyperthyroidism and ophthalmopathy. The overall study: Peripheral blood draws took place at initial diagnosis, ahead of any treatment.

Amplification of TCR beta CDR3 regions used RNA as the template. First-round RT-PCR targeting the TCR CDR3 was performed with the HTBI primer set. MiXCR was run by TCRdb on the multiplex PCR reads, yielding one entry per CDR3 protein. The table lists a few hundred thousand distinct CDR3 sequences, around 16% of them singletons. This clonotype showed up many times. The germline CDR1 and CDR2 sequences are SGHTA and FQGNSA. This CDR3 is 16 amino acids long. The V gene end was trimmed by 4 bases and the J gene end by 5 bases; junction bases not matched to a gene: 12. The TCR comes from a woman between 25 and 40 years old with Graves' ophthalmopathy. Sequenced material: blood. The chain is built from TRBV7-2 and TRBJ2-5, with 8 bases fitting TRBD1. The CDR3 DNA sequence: TGTGCCAGCAGCTCTACAATGACAGGGGCGTTGGAGACCCAGTACTTC. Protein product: CASSSTMTGALETQYF.